The following is a T cell receptor (beta chain) sequence with its context. In the PCR, 60 Vbeta and 13 Jbeta primers were used. Here immunoSEQ multiplex PCR was the method, and the copy in TCRdb shows in-frame clones only, minus some. In the table there are some 95,000 clones, about four fifths of which are singletons. The entry originates in a study of cytomegalovirus exposure and HLA in healthy donors. Sequenced input: PBMCs. The TCR originated in a man aged 30 to 45 in good health and CMV-seronegative.

CDR3 sequence reads: CASSFRETYNEQFF. CDR3 coding DNA: TGTGCCAGCAGCTTCAGGGAAACCTACAATGAGCAGTTCTTC. The rearrangement links TRBV7-9 to TRBJ2-1; the D gene is possibly TRBD1 (5 bases). V was trimmed by 3 bases and J by 2 bases, leaving 8 bases between them. Germline V gives CDR1 SEHNR, CDR2 FQNEAQ (reference sequence). The length of the CDR3 is 14 residues.